Following are 3 T cell receptor beta chains from one sample sequenced in a study of T cell responses to AZD1222 COVID-19 vaccine. Generated by immunoSEQ multiplex PCR, the TCRdb table keeps only in-frame clones and is missing some. The sample holds more than 110,000 clones. The specimen was peripheral blood. These receptors came from an adult in good health.

The V gene is TRBV7-2, the J gene TRBJ2-5; D remains unclear. Per germline, CDR1 SGHTA and CDR2 FQGNSA. V lost 5 bases and J 4 bases, leaving 14 bases between the germline ends. The CDR3 runs 14 residues. The CDR3, as DNA: TGTGCCAGCAGCCCAGCAAAGCCCACAGAGACCCAGTACTTC. Protein: CASSPAKPTETQYF. Filled out from reference TRBV7-2 and TRBJ2-5, the complete variable domain reads GAGVSQSPSNKVTEKGKDVELRCDPISGHTALYWYRQSLGQGLEFLIYFQGNSAPDKSGLPSDRFSAERTGGSVSTLTIQRTQQEDSAVYLCASSPAKPTETQYFGPGTRLLVL.

This chain links TRBV5-1 with TRBJ1-6; D remains unclear. The V gene lost 6 bases and the J gene lost 9 bases, with 7 bases spanning the gap. This CDR3 has 11 residues. Germline CDR1 and CDR2: SGHRS and YFSETQ. CDR3 protein: CASNRGSPLHF. As DNA, the CDR3 is TGCGCCAGCAACCGCGGTTCACCCCTCCACTTT.

The rearrangement uses TRBV24-1 and TRBJ2-1; TRBD1 matches at 12 bases. The trim removed 9 bases at V and 7 bases at J, leaving 3 bases unmatched. CDR1 is KGHDR, CDR2 SFDVKD, per germline. The CDR3 has 13 residues. The CDR3 region is CATSGQGANEQFF. Here the CDR3 DNA reads TGTGCCACCTCGGGACAGGGGGCGAATGAGCAGTTCTTC.